Given below is one T cell receptor (beta chain) in context. Its antigen is not identified. A single base separates this from a much larger clone, so it may be a read error. The data were taken from a study of CD8+CD57+ T cells in acquired aplastic anemia. Study background: Sorted CD4+ and CD8+ cell DNA averaged about 3 ug. CD4+ cells from healthy donors averaged about 10.8 million reads. Study results and caveats: The study found no significant CD8+ Simpson's diversity difference between patients and controls. Overlapping CD8+ CDR3 repertoires of patients and controls contained approximately 28 shared sequences.

TCR beta VDJ and CDR3 were profiled, and genomic DNA was the template. TCRdb ran MiXCR on the reads and lists one entry per CDR3 protein. This table holds fewer than 250,000 distinct CDR3 sequences, roughly 56% found once. The CDR3 runs 12 residues. Per germline, CDR1 GTSNPN and CDR2 SVGIG (reference sequence). The sequence derives from a human donor in good health, serving as a control. The J gene is TRBJ1-6, the V gene TRBV30; no definite D call. The sequencing input was sorted CD4+, CD8+, or CD8+CD57+ T cells (not recorded which) from PBMCs. In nucleotides, the CDR3 is TGTGCCTGGAAACAAGATAATTCACCCCCCCACTTT. Encoded protein: CAWKQDNSPPHF.